This TCR beta chain was found in a study of T cells after yellow fever vaccination. Regarding the study as a whole: It was a weaker secondary response, yet one that peaked faster, at day 5 versus 15.

CDR3 length: 14 residues. The germline gives CDR1 LGHNA, CDR2 YSLEER. V was pared by 2 bases and J by 7 bases, with 12 bases between. TCRdb passed the 5' RACE reads through MiXCR, listing each CDR3 protein once. This sample has about 220,000 distinct CDR3 sequences, with around 3.1% found just once. A few counts support this clonotype. Its target is unknown. The chain combines TRBV4-3 with TRBJ1-5; D ambiguous. This sequence originates from a man aged 18 to 30 who received the YFV17D yellow fever vaccine. The specimen was CD4+ T cells sorted from PBMCs, collected 10 days after the yellow fever booster vaccination. CDR3 DNA sequence: TGCGCCAGCAGCCAACACAGCCCCGAACAGCCCCAGCATTTT. It encodes CASSQHSPEQPQHF.